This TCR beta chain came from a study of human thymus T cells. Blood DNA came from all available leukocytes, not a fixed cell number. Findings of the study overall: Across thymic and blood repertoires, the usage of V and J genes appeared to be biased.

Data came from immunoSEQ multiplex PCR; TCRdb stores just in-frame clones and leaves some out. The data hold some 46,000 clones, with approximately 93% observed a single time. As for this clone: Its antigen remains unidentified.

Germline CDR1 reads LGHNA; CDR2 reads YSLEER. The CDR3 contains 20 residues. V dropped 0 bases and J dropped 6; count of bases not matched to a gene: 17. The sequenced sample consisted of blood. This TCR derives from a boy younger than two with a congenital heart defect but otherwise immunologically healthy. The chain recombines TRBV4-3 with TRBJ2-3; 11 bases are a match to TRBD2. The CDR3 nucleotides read TGCGCCAGCAGCCAAGACCTAGCGGGGGGCCTGTCCCTAAGTCGGGATACGCAGTATTTT. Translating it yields CASSQDLAGGLSLSRDTQYF.